Listed here are 19 T cell receptor beta chains from one sample, sequenced in a study of regulatory T cells in long-lasting Graves disease. Arm-PCR of CDR3 regions with iRepertoire HTBI primers generated TCR beta libraries. MiXCR, run by TCRdb on the multiplex PCR reads, gives a single entry per CDR3 protein. Found here are about 470,000 distinct CDR3 sequences, less than 25% of them singletons; the top ten hold 7% to 9.5%. Time point noted: persistent/refractory GD, antithyroid drugs over 5 years with positive TRAb. There was RNA extracted from PBMCs, and the TCR library was made from it. This material consisted of peripheral blood mononuclear cells (PBMCs), taken when the disease was refractory, from a patient treated with antithyroid drugs. These receptors were obtained from a female donor with Graves disease.

This clonotype was picked up many times. The V gene is TRBV7-2, the J gene TRBJ2-7, with D tentatively TRBD1 (7 bases). Trimming stripped 5 bases from V and 4 bases from J, with 30 bases between. Per the germline V gene, CDR1 is SGHTA and CDR2 is FQGNSA. The CDR3 totals 19 residues. The CDR3 DNA reads TGTGCCAGCAGCCCGACTGGCCGAATTGGAGGGGGCGGAGGGTACGAGCAGTACTTC. Protein product: CASSPTGRIGGGGGYEQYF.

This clonotype came up many times. The chain employs TRBV7-2 and TRBJ1-2; D perhaps matches TRBD1 (6 bases). Germline lookup yields CDR1 SGHTA and CDR2 FQGNSA. V lost 6 bases, J lost 3 bases, and 14 bases lay in between. This CDR3 is 14 amino acids long. The CDR3 reads CASRPTGSHYGYTF. The CDR3 bases are TGTGCCAGCAGACCGACAGGTTCACACTATGGCTACACCTTC.

This clonotype has ten or more counts. The gene calls are TRBV2 and TRBJ2-5; 9 bases are a match to TRBD1. The CDR3 is 15 amino acids. Trimming cost V 6 bases and J 5 bases; bases outside gene matches: 10. Per germline, CDR1 SNHLY and CDR2 FYNNEI. CDR3 sequence reads: CASSRDRDYSETQYF. The CDR3 nucleotides read TGTGCCAGCAGCCGGGACAGGGACTACTCTGAGACCCAGTACTTC. Full variable domain (remainder filled in from reference TRBV2 and TRBJ2-5): EPEVTQTPSHQVTQMGQEVILRCVPISNHLYFYWYRQILGQKVEFLVSFYNNEISEKSEIFDDQFSVERPDGSNFTLKIRSTKLEDSAMYFCASSRDRDYSETQYFGPGTRLLVL.

In its sample, this clonotype was seen many times. This chain uses TRBV6-2 or TRBV6-3 with TRBJ1-1; no clear D. V was clipped by 0 bases and J by 2 bases, with 13 bases between them. The CDR3 covers 16 residues. The germline gives CDR1 MNHEY, CDR2 SVGEGT. CDR3 residues: CASSYSIKQLNTEAFF. CDR3 DNA: TGTGCCAGCAGTTACTCGATTAAACAGCTAAACACTGAAGCTTTCTTT.

In this sample, this clonotype turned up many times. This chain joins TRBV6-1 and TRBJ1-2; D gene uncertain. Germline V gene lookup returns CDR1 MNHNS and CDR2 SASEGT. The CDR3 length is 14 residues. V dropped 3 bases and J dropped 3 bases, with 11 bases sitting between them. The CDR3 DNA reads TGTGCCAGCAGTGAGGGCGACCGGGACTATGGCTACACCTTC. It is translated as CASSEGDRDYGYTF.

This clonotype was counted between two and nine times. The chain combines TRBV9 with TRBJ2-2; a possible D gene is TRBD2 (5 bases). Trimming left V 2 bases short and J 13 bases short, with 12 bases between. This CDR3 has 12 amino acids. CDR1 is SGDLS, CDR2 YYNGEE, per germline. CDR3 sequence reads: CASSVHSGWLFF. The CDR3, as DNA: TGTGCCAGCAGCGTTCATTCGGGATGGCTGTTTTTT.

The V and J genes are TRBV15 and TRBJ1-3; possible D gene TRBD1, 5 bases. With 7 bases removed from V and 0 bases from J, the gap between germline ends came to 10 bases. Germline CDR1 reads LNHNV; CDR2 reads YYDKDF (reference sequence). The CDR3 extends over 14 amino acids. Here the CDR3 reads CATTIGGSGNTIYF. In DNA form, the CDR3 reads TGTGCCACCACGATCGGGGGCTCTGGAAACACCATATATTTT.

This clonotype came up a few times. CDR3 protein: CASSIEGQGRTEAFF. CDR3 bases: TGTGCCAGTAGTATAGAGGGACAGGGAAGGACTGAAGCTTTCTTT. The chain links TRBV19 to TRBJ1-1; 9 nucleotides match TRBD1. Germline loops: CDR1 LNHDA, CDR2 SQIVND (reference sequence). J was trimmed by 5 bases and V by 0 bases; bases with no gene match: 4. The CDR3 contains 15 residues.

This clonotype was picked up a small number of times. V and J are TRBV7-3 and TRBJ2-5, with D perhaps matching TRBD2 (6 bases). Germline CDR1 and CDR2: SGHTA and FQGTGA. Trimming took 5 bases from V and 3 from J, leaving 16 bases between them. CDR3 length: 15 amino acids. The CDR3 is CASSPRGGTEETQYF. CDR3 nucleotides: TGTGCCAGCAGCCCGAGGGGCGGGACTGAAGAGACCCAGTACTTC.

This clonotype has more than one count but fewer than ten. The chain combines TRBV20-1 with TRBJ1-2; D might be TRBD1 (6 bases). From germline, CDR1 is DFQATT and CDR2 SNEGSKA (reference sequence). This CDR3 has 14 amino acids. The germline V and J ends were trimmed by 4 bases and 2 bases, with 14 bases remaining between them. The CDR3 here is CSAILRGGNYGYTF. The CDR3 region has the DNA TGCAGTGCTATCTTAAGAGGGGGAAACTATGGCTACACCTTC.

This clonotype was detected ten times or more. The chain recombines TRBV29-1 with TRBJ1-5; 9 bases match TRBD1. The V gene end was trimmed by 4 bases and the J gene end by 4 bases; junction bases not matched to a gene: 5. The CDR3 consists of 14 residues. Germline V CDR1 and CDR2: SQVTM, ANQGSEA. Here the CDR3 DNA reads TGCAGCGTTGCGGGGGACAGGGATAATCAGCCCCAGCATTTT. Translating it yields CSVAGDRDNQPQHF. The full variable domain, its missing parts supplied by reference TRBV29-1 and TRBJ1-5, is SAVISQKPSRDICQRGTSLTIQCQVDSQVTMMFWYRQQPGQSLTLIATANQGSEATYESGFVIDKFPISRPNLTFSTLTVSNMSPEDSSIYLCSVAGDRDNQPQHFGDGTRLSIL.

This sequence joins TRBV6-1 and TRBJ1-1; 10 bases map to TRBD1. The ends lost 7 bases at V and 5 bases at J; junction bases unmatched: 10. This CDR3 spans 15 amino acids. Germline V gene sequence: CDR1 MNHNS, CDR2 SASEGT. The CDR3 DNA reads as TGTGCCAGCAATCAACACGGGACAGGGGTAACTGAAGCTTTCTTT. Translated, it gives CASNQHGTGVTEAFF.

Comment on this clonotype: Being one base from a much bigger clone, this may be a read error. Because the CDR3's place on the DNA is in doubt, the DNA is left out and the CDR3 is given as listed by TCRdb. The rearrangement links TRBV7-9 to TRBJ2-7; the D call TRBD1 from the table was never checked on the DNA. The V gene's germline CDR1 is SEHNR and CDR2 FQNEAQ (reference sequence). Ends included, the CDR3 has 14 residues. The chain's CDR3 is CAWGPGTGVGERYF.

This clonotype was observed a few times. This sequence joins TRBV9 and TRBJ2-7, with D tentatively TRBD1 or TRBD2 (5 bases each). Trimming stripped 3 bases from V and 2 bases from J, with 15 bases between. Looked up from germline, CDR1 is SGDLS and CDR2 is YYNGEE. CDR3 size: 15 residues. The DNA of the CDR3 is TGTGCCAGCAGCGGACGGGACGGGATCGCCTACGAGCAGTACTTC. This gives the protein CASSGRDGIAYEQYF.

This clonotype turned up a few times. The chain uses TRBV4-1 and TRBJ1-3, with TRBD1 as a possible D gene (5 bases). The CDR3 loop spans 14 amino acids. Germline CDR1 and CDR2: MGHRA and YSYEKL. Trimming removed 5 bases from V and 1 base from J, with 9 bases in between. In DNA form, the CDR3 reads TGCGCCAGCAGCGTCAGGGTTTCTGGAAACACCATATATTTT. Translated, it gives CASSVRVSGNTIYF.

This clonotype was picked up many times. J is TRBJ2-2 and V is TRBV28, with D uncertain. V shed 6 bases and J shed 3 bases, with 11 bases lying between them. The CDR3 runs 14 residues. The germline V gene has CDR1 MDHEN and CDR2 SYDVKM. In DNA form, the CDR3 reads TGTGCCAGCAGACCTACCAGGTACACCGGGGAGCTGTTTTTT. This codes for CASRPTRYTGELFF.

This clonotype was counted at least ten times. This sequence joins TRBV20-1 and TRBJ1-4; D is uncertain. The germline V gene has CDR1 DFQATT and CDR2 SNEGSKA (reference sequence). The CDR3 has 13 amino acids. V shed 1 base and J shed 8 bases, with 11 bases lying between them. CDR3 in amino acids: CSARVPMREKLFF. The CDR3 coding sequence is TGCAGTGCTAGAGTCCCCATGCGGGAAAAACTGTTTTTT.

This clonotype was counted many times. The gene calls are TRBV6-1 and TRBJ2-7, with 7 bases fitting TRBD1. In germline, CDR1 is MNHNS, CDR2 SASEGT. The CDR3 covers 13 residues. Trimming took 6 bases from V and 7 from J; bases not matched to a gene: 9. In DNA form, the CDR3 reads TGTGCCAGCAGCGACAGGGCTAAAGGAGAGCAGTACTTC. It encodes CASSDRAKGEQYF.

This clonotype was seen at least ten times. The rearrangement uses TRBV27 and TRBJ1-2; 9 bases are a match to TRBD1. The CDR3 has 15 amino acids. Looked up from germline, CDR1 is MNHEY and CDR2 is SMNVEV (reference sequence). The V gene end was trimmed by 6 bases and the J gene end by 6 bases; junction bases not matched to a gene: 11. In DNA, the CDR3 is TGTGCCAGCAGCCCGTTGGGCGGGACAGGGAATGGCTACACCTTC. Translating it yields CASSPLGGTGNGYTF.